Each of the 28 T cell receptor beta chains below was sequenced from the same sample in a study of T cells in tumors after PD-1 blockade. Repertoires were generated with immunoSEQ multiplex PCR, while TCRdb's copy carries only in-frame clones and drops some. The sample consists of roughly 9,300 clones, 67% of them appearing once. The material was tumor tissue, obtained after anti-PD-1 treatment. These receptors came from a human donor with basal cell carcinoma.

This sequence joins TRBV5-4 and TRBJ1-1, with unresolved D. The V gene's germline CDR1 is SGHNT and CDR2 YYREEE (reference sequence). The CDR3 spans 14 residues. V was shortened by 0 bases and J by 4 bases, with 10 bases between the two germline ends. The CDR3, as DNA: TGTGCCAGCAGCTTGGATTACGAGGGCACTGAAGCTTTCTTT. Protein: CASSLDYEGTEAFF.

By frequency in the sample, this clone is large. The CDR3 spells CASSNTDTQYF. CDR3 nucleotide sequence: TGTGCCAGCAGTAATACAGATACGCAGTATTTT. This chain joins TRBV2 and TRBJ2-3; D not certain. The CDR3 consists of 11 residues. With 5 bases removed from V and 3 bases from J, the gap between germline ends came to 3 bases. CDR1 SNHLY and CDR2 FYNNEI come from the germline V gene.

This clone has just one count. The chain links TRBV7-8 to TRBJ1-6; TRBD1 agrees at 7 bases. CDR1 SGHVS and CDR2 FQNEAQ come from the germline V gene. The V and J ends lost 7 bases and 3 bases, in that order; junction bases with no gene match: 12. The CDR3 extends over 17 amino acids. The CDR3 coding sequence is TGTGCCAGCAACTCGCGGGACAGACTGTTCTATAATTCACCCCTCCACTTT. Translating it yields CASNSRDRLFYNSPLHF.

This chain connects TRBV29-1 to TRBJ2-2; D is undetermined. The CDR3 length is 12 residues. Per the germline V gene, CDR1 is SQVTM and CDR2 is ANQGSEA. Trimming stripped 2 bases from V and 6 bases from J, with 7 bases between. DNA for the CDR3: TGCAGCGTTGAAAAGAAAGCCGGGGAGCTGTTTTTT. Its protein product is CSVEKKAGELFF.

This clone showed up just a few times. J is TRBJ1-2 and V is TRBV30; 7 bases are shared with TRBD1. Germline CDR1 GTSNPN, CDR2 SVGIG (reference sequence). The trim removed 1 base at V and 7 bases at J, leaving 6 bases unmatched. This CDR3 region has 13 residues. The CDR3 sequence: CAWSEDRVAGYTF. The CDR3 DNA reads as TGTGCCTGGAGTGAAGACAGGGTGGCTGGCTACACCTTC.

This clone was observed once. One end of the junction does not line up with germline, which may come from a read error. The V call is TRBV23-1, the J call TRBJ2-2, with D perhaps assigned TRBD1 or TRBD2 (6 bases each). TRBV23-1 is recorded as an ORF, its role being uncertain. The CDR3 contains 16 residues. CDR3 amino acids: CASSQSPGGGHRGAVF. The CDR3 DNA is TGCGCCAGCAGTCAATCGCCCGGGGGCGGACACCGGGGAGCTGTTTTT.

This sequence joins TRBV15 and TRBJ2-7, with no clear D. The CDR3 extends over 13 amino acids. Germline V gene lookup returns CDR1 LNHNV and CDR2 YYDKDF (reference sequence). V was trimmed by 0 bases and J by 2 bases, leaving 5 bases between them. The CDR3 region is CATSRDTPYEQYF. In nucleotides, the CDR3 is TGTGCCACCAGCAGAGATACACCCTACGAGCAGTACTTC.

Only a few counts were recorded for this clone. The V and J genes are TRBV7-8 and TRBJ2-1; TRBD2 agrees at 12 bases. The length of the CDR3 is 15 residues. With V trimmed by 4 bases and J by 7 bases, 5 bases remained unmatched. The germline CDR1 and CDR2 sequences are SGHVS and FQNEAQ. DNA for the CDR3: TGTGCCAGCAGCTCGCTAGCGGGGGGGCCGAATGAGCAGTTCTTC. This encodes CASSSLAGGPNEQFF.

This chain links TRBV28 with TRBJ1-5; D possibly corresponds to TRBD1 (6 bases). The V end was cut by 5 bases, the J end by 4 bases, with 21 bases between. Germline values: CDR1 MDHEN, CDR2 SYDVKM. The CDR3 runs to 17 residues. CDR3 coding DNA: TGTGCCAGCAGTCCGCCGGGAGGGGGAATAGGAAATCAGCCCCAGCATTTT. Amino acids: CASSPPGGGIGNQPQHF. Together with reference TRBV28 and TRBJ1-5, the CDR3 gives the full variable domain: DVKVTQSSRYLVKRTGEKVFLECVQDMDHENMFWYRQDPGLGLRLIYFSYDVKMKEKGDIPEGYSVSREKKERFSLILESASTNQTSMYLCASSPPGGGIGNQPQHFGDGTRLSIL.

This chain joins TRBV5-5 and TRBJ1-4; TRBD1 agrees at 10 bases. The V gene end was trimmed by 1 base and the J gene end by 6 bases; junction bases not matched to a gene: 3. The CDR3 extends over 15 amino acids. CDR1 is SGHKS, CDR2 YYEKEE, per germline (reference sequence). The CDR3 DNA sequence: TGTGCCAGCAGCTTGTATGGGACAGGGGATGAAAAACTGTTTTTT. Translating it yields CASSLYGTGDEKLFF.

The chain combines TRBV6-6 with TRBJ1-1; 7 nucleotides line up with TRBD1. Germline CDR1 is MNHNY and CDR2 is SVGAGI (reference sequence). This CDR3 region has 14 residues. The trim removed 8 bases at V and 0 bases at J, leaving 6 bases unmatched. CDR3 coding DNA: TGTGCCAGCTTCTACAGGGGCATGAACACTGAAGCTTTCTTT. This sequence encodes CASFYRGMNTEAFF.

The chain combines TRBV7-9 with TRBJ1-6; D gene uncertain. The CDR3 extends over 14 amino acids. Between the trimmed V and J ends, which lost 1 base and 8 bases, there was a span of 9 bases. Germline CDR1 is SEHNR and CDR2 is FQNEAQ (reference sequence). In nucleotides, the CDR3 is TGTGCCAGCAGCTTAGACTTCCAGGATTCACCCCTCCACTTT. Residues: CASSLDFQDSPLHF. The whole variable domain, filled in from reference TRBV7-9 and TRBJ1-6, reads DTGVSQNPRHKITKRGQNVTFRCDPISEHNRLYWYRQTLGQGPEFLTYFQNEAQLEKSRLLSDRFSAERPKGSFSTLEIQRTEQGDSAMYLCASSLDFQDSPLHFGNGTRLTVT.

In this sample, this clone turned up once. The rearrangement links TRBV27 to TRBJ2-5; D not certain. The V end was cut by 6 bases, the J end by 5 bases, with 13 bases between. The germline V gene has CDR1 MNHEY and CDR2 SMNVEV (reference sequence). CDR3 length equals 13 residues. CDR3 region: CASRDHRRETQYF. DNA for the CDR3: TGTGCCAGCAGAGACCACCGACGGGAGACCCAGTACTTC.

The chain couples TRBV19 to TRBJ1-5, with D unresolved. V was pared by 0 bases and J by 9 bases, with 15 bases between. The CDR3 consists of 15 residues. Germline V gene sequence: CDR1 LNHDA, CDR2 SQIVND (reference sequence). CDR3 protein: CASSIDRDGFSPQHF. The CDR3 coding sequence is TGTGCCAGTAGTATAGATCGTGACGGATTCTCGCCCCAGCATTTT.

The genes are TRBV11-2 and TRBJ2-2; 12 nucleotides align to TRBD2. V was pared by 4 bases and J by 6 bases, with 12 bases of the junction left unmatched. The germline CDR1 and CDR2 sequences are SGHAT and FQNNGV. This CDR3 comprises 18 residues. CDR3 in DNA: TGTGCCAGCAGCTCAGGGACTAGCGGGCGCGGGGCCGCCGGGGAGCTGTTTTTT. Encoded protein: CASSSGTSGRGAAGELFF.

The chain couples TRBV30 to TRBJ1-3; D is unclear. CDR3 length: 13 residues. V dropped 0 bases and J dropped 2 bases, with 5 bases sitting between them. Per the germline V gene, CDR1 is GTSNPN and CDR2 is SVGIG (reference sequence). The CDR3 DNA reads as TGTGCCTGGAGTGTACCTCCTGGAAACACCATATATTTT. Amino acids: CAWSVPPGNTIYF.

The chain employs TRBV19 and TRBJ1-2; D might be TRBD1 (6 bases). The CDR3 spans 15 residues. The V end lost 5 bases, the J end lost 4 bases, and 17 bases lay between the germline ends. Looked up from germline, CDR1 is LNHDA and CDR2 is SQIVND (reference sequence). CDR3 protein: CASSAHVGGGYGYTF. As DNA, the CDR3 is TGTGCCAGTAGTGCCCATGTGGGGGGCGGCTATGGCTACACCTTC.

There are a few counts of this clone. This chain links TRBV11-3 with TRBJ2-7; 11 nucleotides align to TRBD2. Germline V CDR1 and CDR2: SGHNT, YENEEA. The CDR3 totals 16 residues. With V trimmed by 5 bases and J by 4 bases, 10 bases remained unmatched. The CDR3 loop reads CASSQGTSGVLYEQYF. The CDR3 region has the DNA TGTGCCAGCAGCCAAGGGACTAGCGGTGTTCTGTACGAGCAGTACTTC.

This chain uses TRBV19 with TRBJ1-2, with TRBD1 as a possible D gene (6 bases). The CDR3 extends over 14 amino acids. Germline CDR1 LNHDA, CDR2 SQIVND (reference sequence). V gave up 7 bases and J gave up 8 bases, with 20 bases separating them. CDR3 protein: CASTLLGGARGYTF. The CDR3 bases are TGTGCCAGTACCCTACTAGGGGGGGCGCGGGGCTACACCTTC.

This clone counts as medium-sized (0.01 to 0.1%). The chain carries TRBV6-5 and TRBJ1-1, with D unclear. With 5 bases removed from V and 5 bases from J, the gap between germline ends came to 9 bases. The CDR3 has 12 amino acids. Germline-derived CDR1 and CDR2 are MNHEY and SVGAGI. Here the CDR3 reads CASSLRGTEAFF. In nucleotides, the CDR3 is TGTGCCAGCAGTCTCAGAGGGACTGAAGCTTTCTTT.

This clone was seen only once. CDR3 protein: CASSLDVSGQVTYEQYF. CDR3 nucleotide sequence: TGTGCCAGCAGCTTGGATGTTTCGGGACAAGTCACCTACGAGCAGTACTTC. The V and J genes are TRBV5-6 and TRBJ2-7, with D tentatively TRBD1 (6 bases). There are 17 residues in the CDR3. V lost 0 bases to trimming and J lost 2 bases, with 18 bases between them. Germline CDR1 and CDR2: SGHDT and YYEEEE.

The chain links TRBV25-1 to TRBJ2-7; D not resolved. CDR1 MGHDK and CDR2 SYGVNS come from the germline V gene. V was clipped by 3 bases and J by 1 base, with 10 bases between them. The CDR3 sequence is 14 residues long. CDR3: CASSDPTSSYEQYF. Written as DNA, the CDR3 is TGTGCCAGCAGTGACCCGACAAGTTCCTACGAGCAGTACTTC.

The chain links TRBV7-9 to TRBJ1-2; 12 nucleotides agree with TRBD1. The CDR3 is made up of 16 amino acids. Germline lookup yields CDR1 SEHNR and CDR2 FQNEAQ (reference sequence). V shed 2 bases and J 4 bases; nucleotides not matched to a gene: 5. In DNA form, the CDR3 reads TGTGCCAGCAGCTTATCGGGGGACAGGGGGCTCTATGGCTACACCTTC. This encodes CASSLSGDRGLYGYTF. Supplemented by reference TRBV7-9 and TRBJ1-2, the full variable domain reads DTGVSQNPRHKITKRGQNVTFRCDPISEHNRLYWYRQTLGQGPEFLTYFQNEAQLEKSRLLSDRFSAERPKGSFSTLEIQRTEQGDSAMYLCASSLSGDRGLYGYTFGSGTRLTVV.

This chain's CDR3 is CASSLLRGQGRSEQYF. DNA of the CDR3: TGCGCCAGCAGCCTTCTCCGAGGTCAGGGCAGGAGCGAGCAGTACTTC. The V and J genes are TRBV4-3 and TRBJ2-7, with a weak D call TRBD1 (5 bases). V lost 4 bases and J 6 bases, leaving 22 bases between the germline ends. Germline CDR1 is LGHNA and CDR2 is YSLEER. The CDR3 runs to 16 residues.

V gene TRBV11-1 combines with J gene TRBJ1-6; D is unclear. This CDR3 is built from 15 residues. The germline V gene has CDR1 SGHAT and CDR2 FQDESV (reference sequence). Trimming took 1 base from V and 7 from J, leaving 11 bases between them. DNA for the CDR3: TGTGCCAGCAGCTTAGGACACGACACCAATTCACCCCTCCACTTT. Translated: CASSLGHDTNSPLHF.

The CDR3 is CASSQDGTGGRGYTF. The CDR3 nucleotides read TGTGCCAGCAGCCAAGATGGGACAGGGGGCCGGGGCTACACCTTC. V usage is TRBV3-1 (or the pseudogene TRBV3-2) and J usage is TRBJ1-2, with 12 bases aligning to TRBD1. V dropped 0 bases and J dropped 8; count of bases not matched to a gene: 4. CDR3 length: 15 amino acids. The germline gives CDR1 LGHDT, CDR2 YNNKEL (reference sequence).

The chain carries TRBV15 and TRBJ2-7, with 7 bases fitting TRBD2. Unmatched junction bases numbered 7, after V lost 1 base and J lost 4 bases. The CDR3 runs to 15 residues. In germline, CDR1 is LNHNV, CDR2 YYDKDF (reference sequence). DNA for the CDR3: TGTGCCACCAGCAGAGGGGAGGGACTTTTATACGAGCAGTACTTC. It translates to CATSRGEGLLYEQYF.

The rearrangement joins TRBV6-5 to TRBJ1-1; TRBD1 matches at 8 bases. Losses at the gene ends were 7 bases for V and 3 bases for J; bases not matched to a gene: 7. The CDR3 spans 14 residues. CDR1 and CDR2 (germline): MNHEY, SVGAGI. CDR3 in DNA: TGTGCCAGCACTAGACAGGGGATCGACACTGAAGCTTTCTTT. Amino acid sequence: CASTRQGIDTEAFF.